This T cell receptor beta chain was observed in a study of OX40 agonist ivuxolimab in advanced cancers. Study-level background: Intravenous ivuxolimab at 0.01 to 10 mg/kg was given to patients every 2 weeks.

Whole-study results and caveats: CD4+ and CD8+ T cells in blood underwent clonal expansion by week 6 at 0.1 to 3.0 mg/kg.

This table comes from immunoSEQ multiplex PCR, and its TCRdb copy is limited to in-frame clones, with some not included. The sample has 71,000 or so clones; about 89% are singletons. The V gene's germline CDR1 is SGHNT and CDR2 YENEEA. The length of the CDR3 is 13 residues. Trimming took off 5 bases at V and 7 bases at J, with 15 bases between the two ends. Remarks on this clone: Its antigen is undetermined.

The sample consisted of CD4+ or CD8+ T cells sorted from blood, taken in a trial of the OX40 agonist ivuxolimab. This chain joins TRBV11-3 and TRBJ2-7; possible D gene TRBD1, 6 bases. The receptor was isolated from an adult with an advanced solid tumor such as melanoma, head and neck, liver or kidney cancer. CDR3 sequence reads: CASSQFRGGEQYF. The CDR3 nucleotides are TGTGCCAGCAGCCAGTTCAGGGGCGGGGAGCAGTACTTC.